This TCR beta chain was profiled in a study of cytomegalovirus exposure and HLA in healthy donors. Study outcomes and limitations: In an earlier analysis, in roughly 580 donors, most V segments appeared productive either ~90% or ~30% of the time.

PCR used 60 Vbeta primers and 13 Jbeta primers. Repertoires were generated with immunoSEQ multiplex PCR, while TCRdb's copy carries only in-frame clones and drops some. The sample has approximately 150,000 clones, roughly 66% seen once. Regarding this clone: The target antigen is unknown.

The V end lost 5 bases, the J end lost 10 bases, and 17 bases lay between the germline ends. The length of the CDR3 is 13 residues. In germline, CDR1 is LNHDA, CDR2 SQIVND (reference sequence). The TCR comes from a woman aged 55-69 years in good health and CMV-seronegative. The chain employs TRBV19 and TRBJ1-1, with D maybe TRBD1 (5 bases). The sequenced sample was PBMCs. The CDR3 here is CASSSAREAGAFF. The CDR3 nucleotides read TGTGCCAGTAGTTCAGCCAGGGAGGCTGGAGCTTTCTTT.